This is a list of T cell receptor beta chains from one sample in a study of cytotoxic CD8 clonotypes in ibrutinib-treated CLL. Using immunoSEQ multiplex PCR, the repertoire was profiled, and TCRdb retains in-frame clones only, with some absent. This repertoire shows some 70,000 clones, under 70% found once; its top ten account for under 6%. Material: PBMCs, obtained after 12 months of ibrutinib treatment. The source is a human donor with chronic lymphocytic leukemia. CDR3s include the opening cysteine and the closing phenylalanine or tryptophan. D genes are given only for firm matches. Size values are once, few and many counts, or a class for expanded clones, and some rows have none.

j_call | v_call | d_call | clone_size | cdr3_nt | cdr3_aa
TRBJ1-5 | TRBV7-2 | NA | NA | TGTGCCAGCAGCCCCGAGTCCAGGGTGCAGCCCCAGCATTTT | CASSPESRVQPQHF
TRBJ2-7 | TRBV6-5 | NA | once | TGTGCCAGCAGTATACTTCAGGGTACCGAGCAGTACTTC | CASSILQGTEQYF
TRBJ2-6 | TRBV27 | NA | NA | TGTGCCAGCAGTAAACAACAGGGTCGCGCCAACGTCCTGACTTTC | CASSKQQGRANVLTF
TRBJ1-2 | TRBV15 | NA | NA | TGTGCCACCAGCAGAGATCCGGGGCAAGGGTCTAGCTACACCTTC | CATSRDPGQGSSYTF
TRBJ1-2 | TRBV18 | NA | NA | TGTGCCAGCCACGTTGGGGGGCAGGACTATGGCTACACCTTC | CASHVGGQDYGYTF
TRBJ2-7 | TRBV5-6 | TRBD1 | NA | TGTGCCAGTACCAATCAGGGGGCCCACGAGCAGTACTTC | CASTNQGAHEQYF
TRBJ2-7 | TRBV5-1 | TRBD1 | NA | TGCGCCAGCAGCTCGTACCGGGAAAGGACAGGAGCCTACGAGCAGTACTTC | CASSSYRERTGAYEQYF
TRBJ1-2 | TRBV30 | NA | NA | TGTGCCTGGATACAGGGTCCAACTGTAGCGAACTATGGCTACACCTTC | CAWIQGPTVANYGYTF
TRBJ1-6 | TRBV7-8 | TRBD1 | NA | TGTGCCAGCAGCTTCCGGGACAGCTATAATTCACCCCTCCACTTT | CASSFRDSYNSPLHF
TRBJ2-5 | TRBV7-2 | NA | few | TGTGCCAGCAGCATCAGGGTAGGAGAGACCCAGTACTTC | CASSIRVGETQYF